This TCR beta chain was found in a study of graft-versus-host responses after intestinal transplantation. Looking at the study overall: Anti-thymocyte globulin induction, then tacrolimus and steroids for about three years, went to all recipients. Study-level points and caveats: The recipient marrow held GvH clones, and some of them showed up first in ileum or blood. Graft-versus-host to host-versus-graft clonal ratios in allografts were high in patients with graft-donor T cell macrochimerism.

Germline V gene lookup returns CDR1 SGHTA and CDR2 FQGNSA. After removal of 5 bases from V and 8 bases from J, the junction contained 8 bases not matched to a gene. The CDR3 covers 14 residues. Concerning this clone: Antigen: not known.

Using immunoSEQ multiplex PCR, the repertoire was profiled, and TCRdb retains in-frame clones only, with some absent. The table includes some 100,000 clones, roughly nine tenths detected once. This sequence was found in a human donor who was the organ donor for an intestinal transplant. This specimen was unstimulated CD4+ T cells sorted from spleen or lymph node cells, taken before transplant. This chain joins TRBV7-2 and TRBJ1-3; TRBD1 aligns across 8 bases. CDR3 residues: CASSPDRASYTIYF. As DNA, the CDR3 is TGTGCCAGCAGCCCGGACAGGGCCTCTTACACCATATATTTT. Complete variable domain (other parts from reference TRBV7-2 and TRBJ1-3): GAGVSQSPSNKVTEKGKDVELRCDPISGHTALYWYRQSLGQGLEFLIYFQGNSAPDKSGLPSDRFSAERTGGSVSTLTIQRTQQEDSAVYLCASSPDRASYTIYFGEGSWLTVV.